In its sample, the clone carrying this TCR beta chain was seen once. Produced via immunoSEQ multiplex PCR; TCRdb's table is partial and in-frame only. Altogether fewer than 350,000 clones are present, 70% to 90% being singletons, with the ten largest covering 2% to 2.5%. The data are from a study of blood T cell repertoires in COVID-19. Trimming stripped 4 bases from V and 3 bases from J, with 6 bases between. Germline V CDR1 and CDR2: MNHNY, SVGAGI (reference sequence). The CDR3 is made up of 12 amino acids. The J gene is TRBJ1-1, the V gene TRBV6-6, with TRBD1 as a possible D gene (6 bases). Sequencing was carried out using peripheral blood. The TCR was taken from a woman aged 25-40 years who had recovered from COVID-19. This CDR3 is CASSWGHTEAFF. The DNA for the CDR3 is TGTGCCAGCAGTTGGGGGCACACTGAAGCTTTCTTT.